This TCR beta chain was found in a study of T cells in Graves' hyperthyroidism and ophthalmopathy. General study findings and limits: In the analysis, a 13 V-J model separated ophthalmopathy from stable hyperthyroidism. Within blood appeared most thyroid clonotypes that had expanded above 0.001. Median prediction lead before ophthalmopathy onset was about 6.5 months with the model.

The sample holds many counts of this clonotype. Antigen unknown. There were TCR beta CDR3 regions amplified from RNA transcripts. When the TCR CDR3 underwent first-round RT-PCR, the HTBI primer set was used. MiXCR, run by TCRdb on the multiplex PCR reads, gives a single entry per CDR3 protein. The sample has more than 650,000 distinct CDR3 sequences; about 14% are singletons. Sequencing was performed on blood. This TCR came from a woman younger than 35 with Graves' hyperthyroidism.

In DNA form, the CDR3 reads TGTGCCAGCAGCTTTTACTCAGGGAGAAGCTACGAGCAGTACTTC. It encodes CASSFYSGRSYEQYF. J is TRBJ2-7 and V is TRBV5-6, with D perhaps TRBD1 or TRBD2 (5 bases each). Trimming shortened V by 2 bases and J by 3 bases, and 15 bases separated the two germline ends. The CDR3 has 15 residues. Germline CDR1 reads SGHDT; CDR2 reads YYEEEE.